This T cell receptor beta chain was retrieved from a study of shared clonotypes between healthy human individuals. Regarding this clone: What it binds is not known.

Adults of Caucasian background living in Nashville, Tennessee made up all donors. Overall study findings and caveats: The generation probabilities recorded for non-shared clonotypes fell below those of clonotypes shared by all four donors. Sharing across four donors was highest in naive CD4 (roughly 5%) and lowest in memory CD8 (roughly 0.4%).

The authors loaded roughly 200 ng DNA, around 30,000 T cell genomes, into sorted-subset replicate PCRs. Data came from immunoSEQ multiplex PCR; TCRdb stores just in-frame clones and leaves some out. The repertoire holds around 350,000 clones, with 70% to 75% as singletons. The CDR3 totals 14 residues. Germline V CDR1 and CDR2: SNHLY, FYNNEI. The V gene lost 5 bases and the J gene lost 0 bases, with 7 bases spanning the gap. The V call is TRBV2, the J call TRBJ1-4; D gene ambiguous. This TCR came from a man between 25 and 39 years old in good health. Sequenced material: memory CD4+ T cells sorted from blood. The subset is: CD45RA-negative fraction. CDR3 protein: CASSLVTTNEKLFF. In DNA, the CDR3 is TGTGCCAGCAGTTTGGTTACAACTAATGAAAAACTGTTTTTT.